This TCR beta chain comes out of a study of T cell responses to AZD1222 COVID-19 vaccine. As concerns this clone: Its matching antigen is unknown.

Generated by immunoSEQ multiplex PCR, the TCRdb table keeps only in-frame clones and is missing some. The sample has over 100,000 clones, roughly 88% seen once. Germline lookup yields CDR1 MNHEY and CDR2 SMNVEV (reference sequence). V gave up 3 bases and J gave up 2 bases; unmatched junction bases: 1. The length of the CDR3 is 15 residues. Study outcomes and limitations: Mostly white British, mostly female donors; authors suggested clonal diversity may be underestimated. Among AZD1222 vaccinees, only six were seropositive at baseline. The study sampled repertoires only after the peak T cell response.

The receptor's source is an adult in good health. The specimen was peripheral blood, collected on day 0 of MenACWY control vaccination. The chain carries TRBV27 and TRBJ2-6, with 7 bases lining up with TRBD2. CDR3 nucleotides: TGTGCCAGCAGTTTCGGGGGGACTGGGGCCAACGTCCTGACTTTC. The encoded protein is CASSFGGTGANVLTF.